Listed below are T cell receptor beta chains from one sample, sequenced in a study of human T cells and chemical hapten exposure. TCRdb reanalysed the RACE reads using MiXCR and keeps one entry per CDR3 protein. The sample records about 380,000 distinct CDR3 sequences, over 6% being singletons. The sequenced sample was whole blood, obtained in connection with sensitization to the hapten diphenylcyclopropenone (DPC). These receptors were obtained from a woman in her late teens or twenties with alopecia areata. Some clones in this sample may be carry-over from other donors' samples. CDR3s include the opening cysteine and the closing phenylalanine or tryptophan. The D gene is left open where the match is weak. The size of a clone is reported for some rows only, either as once, few or many, or as a class for expanded clones.

v_gene	abundance	j_gene	d_gene	CDR3nt	CDR3aa
TRBV29-1	.	TRBJ1-1	.	TGCAGCACCACGAGGGTCACTGAAGCTTTCTTT	CSTTRVTEAFF
TRBV18	.	TRBJ2-1	TRBD1	TGTGCCAGCTCACTACAGGGGCATCTCTACAATGAGCAGTTCTTC	CASSLQGHLYNEQFF
TRBV6-2/TRBV6-3	many	TRBJ1-2	.	TGTGCCAGCGGGGAACGCCAAGGCTATGGCTACACCTTC	CASGERQGYGYTF
TRBV29-1	many	TRBJ1-5	TRBD1	TGCAGCGTTGCGGACCTAGGGGGCCAGCCCCAGCATTTT	CSVADLGGQPQHF
TRBV6-6	.	TRBJ2-2	TRBD1	TGTGCCACCCGATTGACAGGGGCGACCACCGGGGAGCTGTTTTTT	CATRLTGATTGELFF
TRBV3-1	few	TRBJ2-3	.	TGTGCCAGCAGCCACCCAGATATTACAGGGACCACAGATACGCAGTATTTT	CASSHPDITGTTDTQYF
TRBV10-3	.	TRBJ2-3	.	TGTGCCATCAGGAGCGACGGAACGGGGAGCACAGATACGCAGTATTTT	CAIRSDGTGSTDTQYF
TRBV6-6	many	TRBJ1-2	.	TGTGCCAGCAGCCCTCCACAGGGAGCTAACTATGGCTACACCTTC	CASSPPQGANYGYTF
TRBV20-1	many	TRBJ1-1	.	TGCAGTGCTAGGGAGGGCGAGGACACTGAAGCTTTCTTT	CSAREGEDTEAFF
TRBV7-9	many	TRBJ1-2	.	TGTGCCAGCAGCTTAGGCGGAAACAAAGGCTACACCTTC	CASSLGGNKGYTF
TRBV27	.	TRBJ1-1	.	TGTGCCAGCAGTCCCAATGTTCTGGGTAGGGACACTGAAGCTTTCTTT	CASSPNVLGRDTEAFF
TRBV5-1	few	TRBJ1-4	.	TGCGCCAGCAGCTGGGGGGGACCTCCTAATGAAAAACTGTTTTTT	CASSWGGPPNEKLFF
TRBV11-2	many	TRBJ2-4	.	TGTGCCAGCAGCTTACCCGGGACAGCCAAAAACATTCAGTACTTC	CASSLPGTAKNIQYF
TRBV20-1	many	TRBJ1-1	TRBD1	TGCAGTGCCGTAGGGACAGGGACCACTGAAGCTTTCTTT	CSAVGTGTTEAFF
TRBV7-2	few	TRBJ2-2	.	TGTGCCAGCAGCTTAGGGCGGGGGCTCACCGGGGAGCTGTTTTTT	CASSLGRGLTGELFF
TRBV18	many	TRBJ2-3	.	TGTGCCAGCTCACCATTCAGGCAGGGCGGCGGAGATACGCAGTATTTT	CASSPFRQGGGDTQYF
TRBV20-1	many	TRBJ1-5	TRBD1	TGCAGTGCTAGAAAGACAGGGGGCCTTTATAGCAATCAGCCCCAGCATTTT	CSARKTGGLYSNQPQHF
TRBV20-1	.	TRBJ2-1	.	TGCAGTGCTAGACATATGAGCTCCTACAATGAGCAGTTCTTC	CSARHMSSYNEQFF
TRBV4-3	many	TRBJ1-2	.	TGCGCCAGCAGCCAAGATCTACAGAAGTATGGCTACACCTTC	CASSQDLQKYGYTF
TRBV4-2	few	TRBJ1-1	.	TGTGCCAGCAGCCAAGATGATCGAGGGTCTGAAGCTTTCTTT	CASSQDDRGSEAFF
TRBV7-2	.	TRBJ2-3	TRBD2	TGTGCCAGCAGAGCTCAACTAGCGGGGGCAGGGGATACGCAGTATTTT	CASRAQLAGAGDTQYF
TRBV2	.	TRBJ1-2	.	TGTGCCAGCAGTGAAGCTAGATCGTCTGATGGCTACACCTTC	CASSEARSSDGYTF
TRBV14	.	TRBJ1-4	.	TGTGCCAGCAGCCTAGGATGGGAAAAACTGTTTTTT	CASSLGWEKLFF
TRBV6-6	many	TRBJ1-2	.	TGTGCCAGCCAAAAGGGGAAGGACTATGGCTACACCTTC	CASQKGKDYGYTF
TRBV2	.	TRBJ1-1	TRBD1	TGTGCCAGCAGACCACAACCAGGGGGGAGTACTGAAGCTTTCTTT	CASRPQPGGSTEAFF
TRBV24-1	few	TRBJ2-3	TRBD1	TGTGCCACCAGTGACTCCTACGGGACAGGGAATGGAGATACGCAGTATTTT	CATSDSYGTGNGDTQYF
TRBV29-1	many	TRBJ1-1	.	TGCAGCGTTGGGCGGACCCTCGACACTGAAGCTTTCTTT	CSVGRTLDTEAFF
TRBV29-1	many	TRBJ1-5	.	TGCAGCGTTATGGACCAGAATCAGCCCCAGCATTTT	CSVMDQNQPQHF
TRBV7-9	few	TRBJ2-6	.	TGTGCCAGCAGGAGTCTTATGGGGTTCTCTGGGGCCAACGTCCTGACTTTC	CASRSLMGFSGANVLTF
TRBV7-8	few	TRBJ1-5	TRBD1	TGTGCCAGCACCGGGACAGCGACCAATCAGCCCCAGCATTTT	CASTGTATNQPQHF
TRBV7-9	few	TRBJ2-2	.	TGTGCCAGCAGCCAACAACAGGCGAACACCGGGGAGCTGTTTTTT	CASSQQQANTGELFF
TRBV4-2	.	TRBJ2-1	.	TGTGCCAGCAGCCAAGATCAAACGGGGAATGAGCAGTTCTTC	CASSQDQTGNEQFF
TRBV9	.	TRBJ2-6	TRBD2	TGTGCCAGCAGCATCTTCTCCAGACTAGCGGGTTCTGGGGCCAACGTCCTGACTTTC	CASSIFSRLAGSGANVLTF
TRBV6-5	few	TRBJ1-4	.	TGTGCCAGCAGTGGAAGCCTGGCAACTAATGAAAAACTGTTTTTT	CASSGSLATNEKLFF
TRBV27	many	TRBJ2-7	TRBD1	TGTGCCAGCAGACTTTCCGGGACAGGGGGCGGGCAGTACTTC	CASRLSGTGGGQYF
TRBV20-1	.	TRBJ2-4	TRBD2	TGCAGTGCTAGAGTGCCTAGCGGGGGGGTTAGCATTCAGTACTTC	CSARVPSGGVSIQYF
TRBV6-6	many	TRBJ1-4	TRBD1	TGTGCCAGCAGTAAGGACAGGGAGGAAGAAAAACTGTTTTTT	CASSKDREEEKLFF
TRBV3-1	many	TRBJ2-1	TRBD2	TGTGCCAGCAGACAGAGCGGGGAGAGCTCCTACAATGAGCAGTTCTTC	CASRQSGESSYNEQFF
TRBV4-1	.	TRBJ2-7	TRBD1	TGCGCCAGCTGCCCTTACTTCGGGACAGGGGACTACGAGCAGTACTTC	CASCPYFGTGDYEQYF
TRBV10-3	many	TRBJ2-5	.	TGTGCCATCAGTGGTTCCAGGGTGTACCAAGAGACCCAGTACTTC	CAISGSRVYQETQYF
TRBV2	many	TRBJ1-1	.	TGTGCCAGTGGGCGGGGTTACACTGAAGCTTTCTTT	CASGRGYTEAFF
TRBV6-5	many	TRBJ1-5	TRBD1	TGTGCCAGCAGTGTTGGGACAGGGGGCAATCAGCCCCAGCATTTT	CASSVGTGGNQPQHF
TRBV7-2	many	TRBJ1-1	.	TGTGCCAGCAGCTTATACCGGAGGGAGACTGAAGCTTTCTTT	CASSLYRRETEAFF
TRBV3-1	.	TRBJ1-2	.	TGTGCCAGCAGCCCCCGAGGGGGGTCCTATGGCTACACCTTC	CASSPRGGSYGYTF
TRBV6-2/TRBV6-3	many	TRBJ1-1	.	TGTGCCAGCAGGTGGATACAGGACACAGAAGCTTTCTTT	CASRWIQDTEAFF
TRBV6-1	many	TRBJ1-1	.	TGTGCCAGCAGTCTGTTTGCGGGGACTGAAGCTTTCTTT	CASSLFAGTEAFF
TRBV11-1	few	TRBJ2-6	.	TGTGCCAGCAGCTTGGGACTGTGGCACCTCTCTGGGGCCAACGTCCTGACTTTC	CASSLGLWHLSGANVLTF
TRBV5-1	.	TRBJ1-4	.	TGCGCCAGCAGCTTACGGGACGTACAAAATGAAAAACTGTTTTTT	CASSLRDVQNEKLFF
TRBV6-6	many	TRBJ1-6	.	TGTGCCAGCAGTTACCGGGGATTTGGGGATTCACCCCTCCACTTT	CASSYRGFGDSPLHF
TRBV7-2	many	TRBJ1-5	.	TGTGCCAGCAGCTTAGTCGGCGGGGGCGCAGGTCAGCCCCAGCATTTT	CASSLVGGGAGQPQHF
TRBV10-3	.	TRBJ1-1	.	TGTGCCATCAGTGACGTGGCAGGGTCCACTGAAGCTTTCTTT	CAISDVAGSTEAFF
TRBV6-2/TRBV6-3	many	TRBJ1-2	.	TGTGCCAGCACCCTGGCCGGGAATTATGGCTACACCTTC	CASTLAGNYGYTF
TRBV6-5	many	TRBJ1-2	.	TGTGCCAGCATAGGACACCGCAGGGCGCGAACCGACTATGGCTACACCTTC	CASIGHRRARTDYGYTF